Below, 12 T cell receptor beta chains from the same sample are listed, as sequenced in a study of T cells after yellow fever vaccination. In TCRdb, the 5' RACE reads were re-called with MiXCR into one record per CDR3 protein. The sample shows hundreds of thousands of distinct CDR3 sequences, 21% of them seen only once. Here the sequenced sample was PBMCs, taken approximately 22 days after the first yellow fever vaccination. These receptors were obtained from a man between 18 and 35 years old who received the YFV17D yellow fever vaccine.

This chain connects TRBV7-9 to TRBJ1-1; D gene unclear. CDR1 SEHNR and CDR2 FQNEAQ come from the germline V gene (reference sequence). V lost 3 bases to trimming and J lost 7 bases, with 6 bases between them. The CDR3 extends over 11 amino acids. The CDR3 nucleotides read TGTGCCAGCAGCTTTAATGATGAAGCTTTCTTT. It is translated as CASSFNDEAFF. Looking up the rest from reference TRBV7-9 and TRBJ1-1 gives the full variable domain: DTGVSQNPRHKITKRGQNVTFRCDPISEHNRLYWYRQTLGQGPEFLTYFQNEAQLEKSRLLSDRFSAERPKGSFSTLEIQRTEQGDSAMYLCASSFNDEAFFGQGTRLTVV.

In its sample, this clonotype was seen a few times. The chain links TRBV19 to TRBJ1-5, with D perhaps TRBD1 (5 bases). The germline V gene has CDR1 LNHDA and CDR2 SQIVND (reference sequence). Trimming shortened V by 6 bases and J by 3 bases, and 15 bases separated the two germline ends. The CDR3 spans 15 residues. CDR3 protein: CASREFAGSNQPQHF. The CDR3 DNA is TGTGCCAGTAGGGAGTTTGCAGGGTCCAATCAGCCCCAGCATTTT. Combining the CDR3 with reference TRBV19 and TRBJ1-5 gives the whole variable domain DGGITQSPKYLFRKEGQNVTLSCEQNLNHDAMYWYRQDPGQGLRLIYYSQIVNDFQKGDIAEGYSVSREKKESFPLTVTSAQKNPTAFYLCASREFAGSNQPQHFGDGTRLSIL.

The genes are TRBV7-9 and TRBJ2-7; a possible D gene is TRBD2 (5 bases). This CDR3 has 14 residues. V was clipped by 2 bases and J by 2 bases, with 10 bases between them. CDR1 is SEHNR and CDR2 is FQNEAQ in the germline V gene (reference sequence). The CDR3 DNA sequence: TGTGCCAGCAGCTTATTGGAGGCTACCTACGAGCAGTACGTC. Its translation: CASSLLEATYEQYV.

The chain employs TRBV9 and TRBJ2-7; TRBD2 might be the D (5 bases). Trimming cost V 3 bases and J 2 bases, with 12 bases left between them. The CDR3 has 14 amino acids. Germline V CDR1 and CDR2: SGDLS, YYNGEE. CDR3 sequence: CASSAGGEAYEQYF. The CDR3 DNA sequence: TGTGCCAGCAGCGCTGGAGGTGAGGCCTACGAGCAGTACTTC.

The V gene is TRBV20-1, the J gene TRBJ2-5; D may be TRBD1 (5 bases). This CDR3 is built from 11 residues. V was shortened by 5 bases and J by 5 bases, with 9 bases between the two germline ends. CDR1 is DFQATT, CDR2 SNEGSKA, per germline (reference sequence). CDR3 protein: CSAARGETQYF. Here the CDR3 DNA reads TGCAGTGCTGCTAGGGGCGAGACCCAGTACTTC.

This clonotype was detected only a few times. The rearrangement uses TRBV7-2 and TRBJ1-3; the D is unclear. Germline CDR1 SGHTA, CDR2 FQGNSA. The CDR3 loop spans 14 amino acids. V shed 2 bases and J shed 8 bases, with 13 bases lying between them. The CDR3 DNA sequence: TGTGCCAGCAGCTTATCGCCGGCGGCGGACACCATATATTTT. Translated, it gives CASSLSPAADTIYF. The full variable domain, rest sourced from reference TRBV7-2 and TRBJ1-3, is GAGVSQSPSNKVTEKGKDVELRCDPISGHTALYWYRQSLGQGLEFLIYFQGNSAPDKSGLPSDRFSAERTGGSVSTLTIQRTQQEDSAVYLCASSLSPAADTIYFGEGSWLTVV.

This chain links TRBV5-5 with TRBJ2-2; no reliable D call. V gave up 0 bases and J gave up 8 bases, with 8 bases separating them. This CDR3 spans 13 amino acids. Germline values: CDR1 SGHKS, CDR2 YYEKEE (reference sequence). This CDR3 is CASSLGSWGELFF. The CDR3, as DNA: TGTGCCAGCAGCTTGGGCTCATGGGGGGAGCTGTTTTTT.

This clonotype has a single count. The rearrangement uses TRBV10-3 and TRBJ2-1; TRBD2 aligns across 8 bases. The V segment lost 2 bases and the J segment 3 bases; nucleotides outside the gene matches: 0. The CDR3 consists of 14 residues. Germline-derived CDR1 and CDR2 are ENHRY and SYGVKD. Here the CDR3 reads CAISERGGYNEQFF. CDR3 nucleotides: TGTGCCATCAGTGAGCGGGGGGGCTACAATGAGCAGTTCTTC.

The genes are TRBV19 and TRBJ1-2; D is unclear. The CDR3 consists of 12 residues. Germline V gene data show CDR1 as LNHDA and CDR2 as SQIVND (reference sequence). V was pared by 6 bases and J by 7 bases, with 12 bases between. The CDR3 here is CASSSGAVGYTF. The CDR3 nucleotides read TGTGCCAGTAGCTCAGGAGCGGTTGGCTACACCTTC.

This chain joins TRBV7-2 and TRBJ2-4; 12 positions match TRBD2. Trimming took 5 bases from V and 1 from J; bases not matched to a gene: 3. Germline-derived CDR1 and CDR2 are SGHTA and FQGNSA. This CDR3 has 16 amino acids. This CDR3 is CASSPSGGAAKNIQYF. DNA of the CDR3: TGTGCCAGCAGCCCTAGCGGGGGGGCGGCCAAAAACATTCAGTACTTC.

The sample holds a few counts of this clonotype. The chain joins TRBV20-1 to TRBJ1-1, with D unresolved. The CDR3 consists of 14 residues. The germline CDR1 and CDR2 sequences are DFQATT and SNEGSKA (reference sequence). Trimming cost V 0 bases and J 1 base, with 9 bases left between them. CDR3 amino acids: CSARDHRSNTEAFF. As DNA, the CDR3 is TGCAGTGCTAGAGATCACAGATCGAACACTGAAGCTTTCTTT.

This clonotype was found a few times. The CDR3 DNA follows: TGTGCCAGCAGTTTATTCCTACTAGCGGGGAGTCACAATGAGCAGTTCTTC. Its protein product is CASSLFLLAGSHNEQFF. V and J are TRBV28 and TRBJ2-1; TRBD2 agrees at 10 bases. V shed 1 base, J shed 5 bases, and the junction held 8 bases outside the gene matches. Germline V gene lookup returns CDR1 MDHEN and CDR2 SYDVKM. The CDR3 has 17 amino acids.